The 26 T cell receptor beta chains below come from one sample, sequenced in a study of T cells in Graves' hyperthyroidism and ophthalmopathy. Amplified regions were TCR beta CDR3 sequences from RNA transcripts. The HTBI primer set was used in a first-round RT-PCR of the TCR CDR3. TCRdb passed the multiplex PCR reads through MiXCR, listing each CDR3 protein once. The sample records 350,000 or so distinct CDR3 sequences, around a sixth being singletons. The sequenced sample consisted of blood. The receptors were sampled from a woman aged 45-59 years with Graves' hyperthyroidism.

The V call is TRBV28, the J call TRBJ1-5; no firm D call. Germline CDR1 reads MDHEN; CDR2 reads SYDVKM. CDR3 length: 14 amino acids. V was shortened by 9 bases and J by 7 bases, with 19 bases between the two germline ends. The CDR3 here is CARSLTGVRQPQHF. The DNA of the CDR3 is TGTGCCAGGAGTCTTACGGGTGTCAGGCAGCCCCAGCATTTT.

This clonotype was found many times. V and J are TRBV28 and TRBJ2-7, with D unresolved. CDR3 length: 14 residues. The germline V gene has CDR1 MDHEN and CDR2 SYDVKM. CDR3 in amino acids: CAPGTGVITYEQYV. As DNA, the CDR3 is TGTGCTCCAGGAACTGGGGTCATCACCTACGAGCAGTACGTC.

Worth noting for this clonotype: The germline gene is not matched at one end of the junction; a read error may be the cause. The chain is built from TRBV2 and TRBJ1-2; TRBD1 matches 10 bases. The germline V gene encodes CDR1 SNHLY and CDR2 FYNNEI. This CDR3 region has 13 residues. The CDR3 here is CASSVRDRGGYIF. The CDR3 DNA reads as TGTGCCAGCAGTGTTCGGGACAGGGGCGGCTACATCTTC.

The table lists this clonotype with many counts. The V call is TRBV11-2, the J call TRBJ2-3; D call uncertain. The V end lost 2 bases, the J end lost 6 bases, and 6 bases lay between the germline ends. Germline V gene sequence: CDR1 SGHAT, CDR2 FQNNGV. CDR3 length: 12 residues. CDR3: CASSLYGDTQYF. The DNA for the CDR3 is TGTGCCAGCAGCTTATATGGGGATACGCAGTATTTT.

This clonotype has a count of ten or more. The chain combines TRBV27 with TRBJ2-1; TRBD2 agrees at 12 bases. The J segment lost 6 bases and the V segment lost 2 bases, leaving 14 bases of the junction unmatched. Per germline, CDR1 MNHEY and CDR2 SMNVEV (reference sequence). This CDR3 spans 19 amino acids. In DNA, the CDR3 is TGTGCCAGCAGTTTACAGGGTCCCGGGCTAGCGGGGGGGCGCAATGAGCAGTTCTTC. Protein product: CASSLQGPGLAGGRNEQFF.

This clonotype turned up a few times. V gene TRBV13 combines with J gene TRBJ2-7; no reliable D call. The V end was cut by 2 bases, the J end by 5 bases, with 7 bases between. This CDR3 spans 12 amino acids. Germline assignment: CDR1 PRHDT and CDR2 FYEKMQ (reference sequence). The CDR3 DNA sequence: TGTGCCAGCAGCTTAATGTTGAACGAGCAGTACTTC. It yields the protein CASSLMLNEQYF.

Only a few counts were recorded for this clonotype. The V and J genes are TRBV20-1 and TRBJ1-3; D perhaps matches TRBD1 (6 bases). Trimming took 4 bases from V and 3 from J, leaving 10 bases between them. The CDR3 has 13 amino acids. Germline V gene sequence: CDR1 DFQATT, CDR2 SNEGSKA (reference sequence). The CDR3 DNA reads as TGCAGTGCTATACAGGGTGGTGGAAACACCATATATTTT. Translated, it gives CSAIQGGGNTIYF.

As to this clonotype: This may arise from a read error, as a much more abundant clone is one base away. In DNA form, the CDR3 reads TGTGCCAGCTCACTTACTAGCGGGCGTTACAATAAGCAGTTCTTC. Translating it yields CASSLTSGRYNKQFF. The gene calls are TRBV18 and TRBJ2-1; TRBD2 aligns across 9 bases. Germline V gene lookup returns CDR1 KGHSH and CDR2 LQKENI. The CDR3 spans 15 residues.

This clonotype was found a few times. One junction end does not reproduce the germline sequence, and a read error may be involved. The rearrangement links TRBV5-6 to TRBJ1-1; maybe TRBD1 (6 bases). Germline CDR1 is SGHDT and CDR2 is YYEEEE. The CDR3 has 13 amino acids. CDR3 in DNA: TGTGCCGGCAGCCCAGGGGTTTGGACTGAAGCTTTCTTT. Translated, it gives CAGSPGVWTEAFF.

The chain is built from TRBV20-1 and TRBJ2-1; D is tentatively TRBD1 or TRBD2 (6 bases each). V was clipped by 6 bases and J by 5 bases, with 20 bases between them. The CDR3 runs 15 residues. Germline-derived CDR1 and CDR2 are DFQATT and SNEGSKA (reference sequence). CDR3 loop: CSATGVYRVDNEQFF. In DNA form, the CDR3 reads TGCAGTGCCACGGGGGTGTACAGGGTGGACAATGAGCAGTTCTTC.

V usage is TRBV11-1 and J usage is TRBJ2-1; no firm D call. The CDR3 covers 16 residues. Germline CDR1 is SGHAT and CDR2 is FQDESV (reference sequence). Deletions cut 2 bases from V and 3 bases from J, with 14 bases between. The CDR3 loop reads CASSLLVESRYNEQFF. CDR3 DNA sequence: TGTGCCAGCAGCTTATTAGTCGAGTCTCGCTACAATGAGCAGTTCTTC.

In this sample, this clonotype turned up a few times. This sequence joins TRBV6-2 or TRBV6-3 and TRBJ1-5; D is unresolved. The CDR3 loop spans 17 amino acids. Deletions cut 4 bases from V and 0 bases from J, with 16 bases between. In germline, CDR1 is MNHEY, CDR2 SVGEGT. The CDR3 spells CASSFRLAAYSNQPQHF. In DNA form, the CDR3 reads TGTGCCAGCAGTTTCCGTTTGGCAGCTTATAGCAATCAGCCCCAGCATTTT.

This clonotype was seen only a few times. The rearrangement uses TRBV15 and TRBJ2-5; no clear D gene. Germline V CDR1 and CDR2: LNHNV, YYDKDF (reference sequence). CDR3 length: 17 residues. V was trimmed by 1 base and J by 1 base, leaving 16 bases between them. The CDR3 loop reads CATSRASKALSQETQYF. The CDR3 nucleotides are TGTGCCACCAGCAGAGCATCCAAGGCACTCTCCCAAGAGACCCAGTACTTC.

The chain combines TRBV29-1 with TRBJ1-4; D uncertain. The CDR3 has 13 residues. The germline gives CDR1 SQVTM, CDR2 ANQGSEA. The ends were cut back, 6 bases at V and 6 bases at J, with 14 bases in the middle. CDR3: CSVALPRDEKLFF. In nucleotides, the CDR3 is TGCAGCGTAGCCCTTCCTCGAGATGAAAAACTGTTTTTT.

This clonotype appeared once. A much larger clone sits a single nucleotide away, making a read error possible. This rearrangement joins TRBV12-3 or TRBV12-4 to TRBJ2-1; the match to TRBD2 covers 13 bases. V was clipped by 5 bases and J by 10 bases; unmatched bases: 8. CDR3 length: 15 residues. DNA of the CDR3: TGTGCCAGCAGTCCACTAGCGGGAGGGGCCTGGGAGCAGTTCTTC. Its translation: CASSPLAGGAWEQFF.

V is TRBV28 and J is TRBJ1-2; no clear D. The ends were cut back, 3 bases at V and 4 bases at J, with 12 bases in the middle. Germline V lookup: CDR1 MDHEN, CDR2 SYDVKM. The CDR3 consists of 14 residues. The CDR3 reads CASSLHPPGYGYTF. The CDR3, as DNA: TGTGCCAGCAGTTTGCATCCCCCGGGCTATGGCTACACCTTC.

The rearrangement links TRBV5-4 to TRBJ2-3; TRBD2 agrees at 8 bases. The CDR3 totals 17 residues. Trimming removed 0 bases from V and 6 bases from J; junction bases left unmatched: 12. Per the germline V gene, CDR1 is SGHNT and CDR2 is YYREEE (reference sequence). This chain's CDR3 is CASSLAPPSGSMDTQYF. The DNA of the CDR3 is TGTGCCAGCAGCTTGGCCCCCCCAAGCGGGAGTATGGATACGCAGTATTTT.

The chain joins TRBV6-5 to TRBJ2-2, with 9 nucleotides matching TRBD2. CDR1 is MNHEY, CDR2 SVGAGI, per germline. The V segment lost 2 bases and the J segment 3 bases; nucleotides outside the gene matches: 4. This CDR3 region has 16 residues. The CDR3: CASSYLGLADTGELFF. The CDR3 DNA is TGTGCCAGCAGTTACCTGGGACTAGCAGACACCGGGGAGCTGTTTTTT.

This clonotype was seen ten or more times. The rearrangement joins TRBV29-1 to TRBJ2-1, with D unclear. Trimming removed 3 bases from V and 11 bases from J, with 8 bases in between. This CDR3 is 10 amino acids long. CDR1 and CDR2 (germline): SQVTM, ANQGSEA. The CDR3 reads CSVDEGKQFF. For the CDR3, the DNA is TGCAGCGTTGATGAAGGGAAGCAGTTCTTC.

This clonotype was picked up many times. J is TRBJ1-1 and V is TRBV18, with a weak D call TRBD1 (5 bases). V lost 2 bases and J 1 base, leaving 5 bases between the germline ends. This CDR3 comprises 13 residues. Germline CDR1 KGHSH, CDR2 LQKENI. This CDR3 reads CASSPGQNTEAFF. CDR3 nucleotide sequence: TGTGCCAGCTCACCAGGACAGAACACTGAAGCTTTCTTT.

The J gene is TRBJ1-5, the V gene TRBV5-1; D is undetermined. The CDR3 loop spans 13 amino acids. The ends were cut back, 0 bases at V and 6 bases at J, with 7 bases in the middle. Germline V lookup: CDR1 SGHRS, CDR2 YFSETQ. DNA for the CDR3: TGCGCCAGCAGCTTGGGAGGACTTCAGCCCCAGCATTTT. It is translated as CASSLGGLQPQHF.

This clonotype occurred many times. The V and J genes are TRBV7-8 and TRBJ1-5; D is unresolved. With 8 bases removed from V and 4 bases from J, the gap between germline ends came to 12 bases. This CDR3 comprises 13 residues. Per germline, CDR1 SGHVS and CDR2 FQNEAQ. CDR3 in amino acids: CASDGGRNQPQHF. In DNA form, the CDR3 reads TGTGCCAGCGATGGAGGTAGGAATCAGCCCCAGCATTTT.

The rearrangement links TRBV20-1 to TRBJ1-4; no reliable D call. With 1 base removed from V and 3 bases from J, the gap between germline ends came to 24 bases. There are 19 residues in the CDR3. The V gene's germline CDR1 is DFQATT and CDR2 SNEGSKA (reference sequence). The CDR3 loop is CSARGIPQPQSWPNEKLFF. The CDR3 DNA reads as TGCAGTGCTAGAGGAATACCCCAGCCCCAGAGTTGGCCTAATGAAAAACTGTTTTTT.

This clonotype was seen only a few times. The chain recombines TRBV6-1 with TRBJ2-1; no reliable D call. CDR3 length: 14 residues. Per the germline V gene, CDR1 is MNHNS and CDR2 is SASEGT. The V gene lost 5 bases and the J gene lost 8 bases, with 16 bases spanning the gap. This CDR3 reads CASSPGPARDEQFF. CDR3 nucleotide sequence: TGTGCCAGCAGTCCTGGTCCCGCTAGGGATGAGCAGTTCTTC.

Of note for this clonotype: As the CDR3 is not closed by the conserved phenylalanine or tryptophan, this likely results from a read error. The V gene is TRBV3-1, the J gene TRBJ1-1; D is perhaps TRBD1 (6 bases). The CDR3 has 15 amino acids. Germline V gives CDR1 LGHDT, CDR2 YNNKEL (reference sequence). Trimming took off 3 bases at V and 4 bases at J, with 15 bases between the two ends. The CDR3 is CASSHPGAGSTEAFS. The CDR3 coding sequence is TGTGCCAGCAGCCACCCGGGGGCGGGGAGCACTGAAGCTTTCTCT.

Remarks on this clonotype: The germline gene is not matched at one end of the junction; a read error may be the cause. J is TRBJ2-5 and V is TRBV5-1; 8 bases map to TRBD1. Germline-derived CDR1 and CDR2 are SGHRS and YFSETQ. The CDR3 has 15 amino acids. CDR3 bases: TGCACCAGCAGCTTGCAGGACAGGGTTGAAGAGACCCAGTACTTC. Protein product: CTSSLQDRVEETQYF.